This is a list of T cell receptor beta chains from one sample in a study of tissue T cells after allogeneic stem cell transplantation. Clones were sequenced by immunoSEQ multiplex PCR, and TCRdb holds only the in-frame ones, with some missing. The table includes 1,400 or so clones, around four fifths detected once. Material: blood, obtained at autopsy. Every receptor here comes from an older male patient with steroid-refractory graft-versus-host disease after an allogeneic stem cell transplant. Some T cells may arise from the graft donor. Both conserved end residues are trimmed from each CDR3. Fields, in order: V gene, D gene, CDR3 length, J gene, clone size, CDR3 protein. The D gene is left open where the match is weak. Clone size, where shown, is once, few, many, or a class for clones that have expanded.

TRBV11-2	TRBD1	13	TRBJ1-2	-	ASSPGEGGKYGYT
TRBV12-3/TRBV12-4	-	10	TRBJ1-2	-	ASRGFQNGYT
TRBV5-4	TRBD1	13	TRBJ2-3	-	ASSPGQGRTDTQY
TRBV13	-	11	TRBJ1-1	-	AKTREVNTEAF
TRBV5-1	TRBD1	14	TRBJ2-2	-	ASSLAAGTGTGELF
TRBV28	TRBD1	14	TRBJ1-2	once	ATNDRRNRGEYGYT
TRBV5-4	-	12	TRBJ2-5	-	ASSLAGLQETQY
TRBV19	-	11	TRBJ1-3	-	ASTPSTGNTIY
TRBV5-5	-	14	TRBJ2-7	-	ASSLRGSAGAYEQY
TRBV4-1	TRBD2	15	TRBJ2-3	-	ASSLGGLAGGTDTQY
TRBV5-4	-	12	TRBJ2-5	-	ASSLGAVQETQY
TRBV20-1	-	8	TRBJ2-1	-	SARRHEQF
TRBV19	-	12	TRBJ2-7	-	ASSISVWGYEQY
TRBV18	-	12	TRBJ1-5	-	ASSPPGPYQPQH
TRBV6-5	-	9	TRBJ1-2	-	ASSPWGGYT
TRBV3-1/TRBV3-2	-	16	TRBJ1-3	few	ASRGPPQETGLGNTIY
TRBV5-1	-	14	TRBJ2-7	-	ASRETGGRRTYEQY
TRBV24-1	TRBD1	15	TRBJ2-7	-	ATSDPSDRESAYEQY
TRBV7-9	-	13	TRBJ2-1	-	ASSFLWDPHNEQF
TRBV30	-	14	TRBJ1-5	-	AWSETGRDTYQPQH
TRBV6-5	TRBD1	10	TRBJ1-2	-	ASRSDRDVYT
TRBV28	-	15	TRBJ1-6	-	ASSSSIRVSDNSPLH
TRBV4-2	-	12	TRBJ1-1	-	ASSPGTRVSEAF
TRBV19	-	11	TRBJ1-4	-	ASSIGKNEKLF
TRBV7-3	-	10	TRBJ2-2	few	ASSGVNGELF
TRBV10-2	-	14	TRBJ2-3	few	ASPPPAGQHTDTQY
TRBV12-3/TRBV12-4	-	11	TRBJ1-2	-	ASSNTGLGGYT
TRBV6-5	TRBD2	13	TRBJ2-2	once	ASRGLAGDTGELF
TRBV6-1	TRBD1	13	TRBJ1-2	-	ASSEAIDRGGGYT
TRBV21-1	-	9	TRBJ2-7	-	ASAGRGEQY
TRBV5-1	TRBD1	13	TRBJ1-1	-	ASSEGQAVNTEAF
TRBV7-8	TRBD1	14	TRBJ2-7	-	ASSLDGTGGFYEQY
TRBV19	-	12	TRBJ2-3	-	ASSTMTATDTQY
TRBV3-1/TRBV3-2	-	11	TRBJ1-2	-	ASSHRLGDGYT
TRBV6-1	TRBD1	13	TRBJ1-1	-	ASSDLGTANTEAF
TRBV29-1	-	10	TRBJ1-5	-	SVRGVNQPQH
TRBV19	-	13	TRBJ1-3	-	ASSMGQYSGNTIY
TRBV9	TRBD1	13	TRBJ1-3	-	ASSVGTGIRNTIY